This is a list of T cell receptor beta chains from one sample in a study of glioma-infiltrating T cells after dendritic cell vaccination. Measured with immunoSEQ multiplex PCR; TCRdb has only the in-frame clones, and not every one. The table shows more than 100,000 clones, with roughly 76% occurring only once. The starting material was blood, obtained before dendritic cell vaccination. The receptors here all came from a human donor with glioblastoma. Both conserved end residues are part of each CDR3. A D gene is named only where the DNA matches it firmly. A clone size is listed for some rows: how often the clone was seen (once, few, many), or a class if it is expanded.

D	size	V	J	CDR3	DNA
NA	NA	TRBV4-3	TRBJ2-3	CASSLTRGTDTQYF	TGCGCCAGCAGCCTCACCCGCGGCACAGATACGCAGTATTTT
NA	few	TRBV19	TRBJ1-6	CASSFPRWERRESPLHF	TGTGCCAGTAGTTTCCCCCGGTGGGAAAGGAGGGAATCACCCCTCCACTTT
NA	NA	TRBV28	TRBJ2-5	CASSNQRVQETQYF	TGTGCCAGCAGCAATCAGCGGGTCCAAGAGACCCAGTACTTC
NA	NA	TRBV2	TRBJ2-6	CASRAETDSSGANVLTF	TGTGCCAGCAGGGCGGAAACCGACTCCTCTGGGGCCAACGTCCTGACTTTC
TRBD1	NA	TRBV6-5	TRBJ1-6	CASSGTANSPLHF	TGTGCCAGCAGTGGGACAGCTAATTCACCCCTCCACTTT
NA	NA	TRBV28	TRBJ2-1	CASSLPRGGRNEQFF	TGTGCCAGCAGTTTACCGAGGGGGGGCAGGAATGAGCAGTTCTTC
NA	NA	TRBV4-1	TRBJ1-2	CASSQEEQGVDANYGYTF	TGCGCCAGCAGCCAAGAGGAGCAAGGGGTGGACGCTAACTATGGCTACACCTTC
NA	NA	TRBV21-1	TRBJ1-5	CASSKGITGPSNQPQHF	TGTGCCAGCAGCAAAGGGATCACAGGCCCTAGCAATCAGCCCCAGCATTTT
NA	NA	TRBV5-5	TRBJ2-2	CASSLLQGNTGELFF	TGTGCCAGCAGCTTGCTGCAGGGGAACACCGGGGAGCTGTTTTTT
TRBD2	NA	TRBV18	TRBJ2-2	CASSPGLAGAGELFF	TGTGCCAGCTCACCCGGACTAGCGGGGGCCGGGGAGCTGTTTTTT
NA	NA	TRBV30	TRBJ1-5	CAFQVQGTQPQHF	TGTGCCTTTCAAGTACAGGGAACTCAGCCCCAGCATTTT
NA	NA	TRBV6-5	TRBJ1-1	CASSYNSGTEAFF	TGTGCCAGCAGTTACAACAGTGGCACTGAAGCTTTCTTT
TRBD2	NA	TRBV7-2	TRBJ2-7	CASSFLAGGRYEQYF	TGTGCCAGCAGCTTCCTAGCGGGGGGGAGGTACGAGCAGTACTTC
NA	NA	TRBV6-6	TRBJ2-7	CASSLQGPEWQYF	TGTGCCAGCAGTCTACAGGGTCCCGAATGGCAGTACTTC
NA	many	TRBV9	TRBJ1-3	CASSDRSSGNTIYF	TGTGCCAGCAGCGACAGAAGCTCTGGAAACACCATATATTTT
TRBD2	once	TRBV7-8	TRBJ2-1	CASSLRLARVWFF	TGTGCCAGCAGCCTGAGACTAGCTCGCGTTTGGTTCTTC
NA	NA	TRBV21-1	TRBJ2-1	CASSTNSAEPVNEQFF	TGTGCCAGCAGTACAAATAGCGCCGAGCCCGTCAATGAGCAGTTCTTC
TRBD2	NA	TRBV7-2	TRBJ2-3	CASSSTSGETDTQYF	TGTGCCAGCAGTTCCACTAGCGGGGAAACAGATACGCAGTATTTT
TRBD2	NA	TRBV19	TRBJ2-3	CASRKGLAGRTSTDTQYF	TGTGCCAGTAGGAAGGGGCTAGCGGGTCGTACTAGCACAGATACGCAGTATTTT
NA	NA	TRBV5-1	TRBJ2-5	CASTVRGARGETQYF	TGCGCCAGCACCGTACGGGGGGCGAGGGGAGAGACCCAGTACTTC
NA	NA	TRBV2	TRBJ1-3	CASTPRGLSGNTIYF	TGTGCCAGCACCCCCCGGGGACTCTCTGGAAACACCATATATTTT
NA	NA	TRBV30	TRBJ2-3	CAWSQGRDTQYF	TGTGCCTGGAGCCAGGGGCGGGATACGCAGTATTTT
TRBD1	NA	TRBV27	TRBJ1-5	CASSPGTGGSQPQHF	TGTGCCAGCAGTCCCGGGACAGGGGGCAGTCAGCCCCAGCATTTT
NA	few	TRBV27	TRBJ1-2	CASSLTGGYGYTF	TGTGCCAGCAGTTTAACTGGAGGATATGGCTACACCTTC
NA	NA	TRBV6-1	TRBJ1-5	CASSVPGGSLARQPQHF	TGTGCCAGCAGTGTCCCCGGGGGGTCCCTCGCGCGGCAGCCCCAGCATTTT
NA	NA	TRBV7-9	TRBJ2-1	CASSNSDRPNEQFF	TGTGCCAGCAGCAACTCCGACAGGCCAAATGAGCAGTTCTTC
TRBD1	NA	TRBV5-1	TRBJ1-3	CASSPGDRVLGNTIYF	TGCGCCAGCAGCCCGGGGGACAGGGTTCTTGGAAACACCATATATTTT
TRBD1	NA	TRBV29-1	TRBJ2-2	CSVDRGGTGELFF	TGCAGCGTCGACAGGGGTGGCACCGGGGAGCTGTTTTTT
TRBD1	NA	TRBV28	TRBJ1-2	CASRHPATGSGGYTF	TGTGCCAGCAGACACCCTGCGACAGGGTCAGGGGGCTACACCTTC
NA	NA	TRBV23-1	TRBJ2-1	CASSHWGAGGVEQFF	TGCGCCAGCAGTCATTGGGGGGCAGGGGGAGTTGAGCAGTTCTTC
NA	NA	TRBV5-4	TRBJ2-7	CASSLIRGNEQYF	TGTGCCAGCAGCTTGATCCGCGGAAACGAGCAGTACTTC
NA	NA	TRBV9	TRBJ1-4	CASSPTVATNEKLFF	TGTGCCAGCAGCCCAACAGTTGCAACTAATGAAAAACTGTTTTTT
TRBD2	NA	TRBV11-3	TRBJ2-1	CASSLGRNRGGGYNEQFF	TGTGCCAGCAGCTTAGGCCGGAATAGGGGCGGGGGGTACAATGAGCAGTTCTTC
TRBD1	NA	TRBV6-1	TRBJ2-7	CASSQGQGISYEQYF	TGTGCCAGCAGCCAAGGACAGGGAATTTCCTACGAGCAGTACTTC